A single sample is the source of the 24 T cell receptor beta chains below, sequenced in a study of blood T cell repertoires in COVID-19 (dated by TCRdb to the early 2020s). The method behind the library was the immunoSEQ multiplex PCR assay. TCRdb obtained this table from immuneACCESS and retained in-frame rearrangements with V and J assigned. These tables miss some clones; where compared with another copy, unresolved V genes account for less than half of the shortfall, and the remainder is unexplained. This sample lists 210,000 or so clones; over 75% were detected once. The ten largest clones represent 4% to 6% of the sample. Sequencing was carried out using peripheral blood. These receptor sequences come from a man aged 50 to 59 with COVID-19, enrolled during active disease.

The chain joins TRBV10-2 to TRBJ2-3; D remains ambiguous. The CDR3 has 11 residues. Looked up from germline, CDR1 is WSHSY and CDR2 is SAAADI. Trimming cost V 5 bases and J 4 bases, with 4 bases left between them. The DNA for the CDR3 is TGCGCCAGCAGTCCAGCAGATACGCAGTATTTT. Translated, it gives CASSPADTQYF.

The chain has TRBV12-5 and TRBJ2-1; 8 bases line up with TRBD1. Trimming at V came to 6 bases and at J to 2 bases, leaving 3 bases not matched to a gene. The CDR3 consists of 14 residues. Germline values: CDR1 LGHNT, CDR2 FRNRAP. The CDR3 DNA is TGTGCTAGTGGCAAGGACAGGGCCTACAATGAGCAGTTCTTC. As protein: CASGKDRAYNEQFF. Full variable domain (remainder filled in from reference TRBV12-5 and TRBJ2-1): DARVTQTPRHKVTEMGQEVTMRCQPILGHNTVFWYRQTMMQGLELLAYFRNRAPLDDSGMPKDRFSAEMPDATLATLKIQPSEPRDSAVYFCASGKDRAYNEQFFGPGTRLTVL.

The rearrangement links TRBV5-5 to TRBJ2-3, with D maybe TRBD2 (6 bases). Germline-derived CDR1 and CDR2 are SGHKS and YYEKEE (reference sequence). Trimming removed 0 bases from V and 2 bases from J, with 13 bases in between. CDR3 length: 16 amino acids. CDR3 nucleotides: TGTGCCAGCAGCTTGGTAGGCGGAGGGGCCACAGATACGCAGTATTTT. As protein: CASSLVGGGATDTQYF. Looking up the rest from reference TRBV5-5 and TRBJ2-3 gives the full variable domain: DAGVTQSPTHLIKTRGQQVTLRCSPISGHKSVSWYQQVLGQGPQFIFQYYEKEERGRGNFPDRFSARQFPNYSSELNVNALLLGDSALYLCASSLVGGGATDTQYFGPGTRLTVL.

The chain carries TRBV9 and TRBJ1-1; D is possibly TRBD1 (6 bases). Germline CDR1 reads SGDLS; CDR2 reads YYNGEE. The CDR3 totals 15 residues. The germline V and J ends were trimmed by 0 bases and 5 bases, with 14 bases remaining between them. The CDR3 nucleotides are TGTGCCAGCAGCGTAGAAGGGGGGGTTTCAACTGAAGCTTTCTTT. Translation: CASSVEGGVSTEAFF.

The CDR3, as DNA: TGTGCCTGGAGTGTAAAGTTGGGCTTTTCGGATGAAAAACTGTTTTTT. It specifies CAWSVKLGFSDEKLFF. The genes are TRBV30 and TRBJ1-4; D remains unclear. CDR1 and CDR2 (germline): GTSNPN, SVGIG (reference sequence). The CDR3 consists of 16 residues. V lost 0 bases and J 6 bases, leaving 17 bases between the germline ends.

The J gene is TRBJ2-1, the V gene TRBV11-2; D may be TRBD1 (6 bases). With 5 bases removed from V and 3 bases from J, the gap between germline ends came to 8 bases. CDR1 SGHAT and CDR2 FQNNGV come from the germline V gene. The CDR3 covers 13 residues. CDR3 coding DNA: TGTGCCAGCAGCCCGGGACACTACAATGAGCAGTTCTTC. It yields the protein CASSPGHYNEQFF.

The chain couples TRBV4-3 to TRBJ1-1; TRBD1 might be the D (6 bases). Germline values: CDR1 LGHNA, CDR2 YSLEER. This CDR3 spans 17 amino acids. The germline V and J ends were trimmed by 2 bases and 0 bases, with 16 bases remaining between them. The CDR3 DNA reads TGCGCCAGCAGCCAAAAAACTAACAGGGAATTGAACACTGAAGCTTTCTTT. It yields the protein CASSQKTNRELNTEAFF.

The chain recombines TRBV9 with TRBJ1-4, with D maybe TRBD1 (5 bases). The germline gives CDR1 SGDLS, CDR2 YYNGEE. Trimming took off 0 bases at V and 5 bases at J, with 11 bases between the two ends. CDR3 length: 15 amino acids. The CDR3 bases are TGTGCCAGCAGCGTAGGCACAGGTGAGAATGAAAAACTGTTTTTT. Translated, it gives CASSVGTGENEKLFF.

The genes are TRBV3-1 (or the pseudogene TRBV3-2) and TRBJ2-7; D remains ambiguous. V was cut by 2 bases and J by 7 bases, with 15 bases left in between. The CDR3 has 14 residues. Germline CDR1 and CDR2: LGHDT and YNNKEL (reference sequence). Here the CDR3 DNA reads TGTGCCAGCAGCCAACGTCTCCGGGTACGAGAGCAGTACTTC. It translates to CASSQRLRVREQYF.

CDR3 coding DNA: TGTGCCAGTAGTATGGACTCGATTGCAACTAATGAAAAACTGTTTTTT. Translation: CASSMDSIATNEKLFF. This chain uses TRBV19 with TRBJ1-4; no clear D. Trimming took 3 bases from V and 0 from J, leaving 11 bases between them. From germline, CDR1 is LNHDA and CDR2 SQIVND (reference sequence). CDR3 size: 16 residues. The full variable domain, rest sourced from reference TRBV19 and TRBJ1-4, is DGGITQSPKYLFRKEGQNVTLSCEQNLNHDAMYWYRQDPGQGLRLIYYSQIVNDFQKGDIAEGYSVSREKKESFPLTVTSAQKNPTAFYLCASSMDSIATNEKLFFGSGTQLSVL.

V is TRBV4-1 and J is TRBJ1-5; 7 bases fit TRBD1. Germline trimming cut 4 bases from V and 3 bases from J; bases unmatched to any gene: 12. Germline V gene data show CDR1 as MGHRA and CDR2 as YSYEKL. The CDR3 consists of 17 residues. CDR3: CASSPGQVYGANQPQHF. As DNA, the CDR3 is TGCGCCAGCAGCCCAGGACAGGTTTATGGGGCCAATCAGCCCCAGCATTTT.

CDR3 in amino acids: CASSPGSSGATGELFF. In DNA, the CDR3 is TGTGCCAGCTCACCGGGGTCTAGCGGGGCCACCGGGGAGCTGTTTTTT. The genes are TRBV18 and TRBJ2-2, with 9 bases matching TRBD2. V was clipped by 3 bases and J by 4 bases; unmatched bases: 6. The germline V gene encodes CDR1 KGHSH and CDR2 LQKENI. The CDR3 is 16 amino acids.

The chain has TRBV9 and TRBJ1-5, with D hard to call. CDR3 length: 12 residues. The germline V gene encodes CDR1 SGDLS and CDR2 YYNGEE. Trimming pared 10 bases from V and 2 bases from J, leaving 10 bases between. The CDR3 DNA is TGTGCCTCGGGGAGTGGCAATCAGCCCCAGCATTTT. As protein: CASGSGNQPQHF.

The chain employs TRBV7-9 and TRBJ1-4; no definite D call. CDR3 length: 14 amino acids. The germline V gene encodes CDR1 SEHNR and CDR2 FQNEAQ (reference sequence). Trimming took off 2 bases at V and 4 bases at J, with 8 bases between the two ends. The CDR3 nucleotides read TGTGCCAGCAGCTTACGAGCGCTTAATGAAAAACTGTTTTTT. Its translation: CASSLRALNEKLFF.

The chain links TRBV6-1 to TRBJ1-2; D not certain. Germline-derived CDR1 and CDR2 are MNHNS and SASEGT. V was trimmed by 4 bases and J by 9 bases, leaving 27 bases between them. The CDR3 totals 17 residues. The CDR3 sequence is CASSANQLFGSRRRYTF. The CDR3 DNA sequence: TGTGCCAGCAGTGCCAATCAGTTATTTGGTTCTCGGAGGCGCTACACCTTC.

This clone was picked up many times. The CDR3 nucleotides read TGTGCCAGCAGTTTGGCGGGATTGGCTTTCTTT. Its translation: CASSLAGLAFF. V gene TRBV6-6 combines with J gene TRBJ1-1; no firm D call. This CDR3 comprises 11 residues. CDR1 and CDR2 (germline): MNHNY, SVGAGI (reference sequence). The V end was cut by 4 bases, the J end by 11 bases, with 11 bases between.

The chain uses TRBV5-5 and TRBJ1-2; 12 nucleotides align to TRBD1. Trimming removed 0 bases from V and 4 bases from J; junction bases left unmatched: 16. The CDR3 runs to 20 residues. Looked up from germline, CDR1 is SGHKS and CDR2 is YYEKEE (reference sequence). The CDR3 DNA reads as TGTGCCAGCAGCTTGGGGTCTCCGGGACAGGGGGCGCATCGCGGCTATGGCTACACCTTC. It translates to CASSLGSPGQGAHRGYGYTF.

The chain is built from TRBV12-3 or TRBV12-4 and TRBJ1-6, with D perhaps matching TRBD1 (5 bases). V lost 7 bases, J lost 10 bases, and 11 bases lay in between. This CDR3 comprises 12 residues. In DNA, the CDR3 is TGTGCCAGCACCCCGGGGGGGTCACCCCTCCACTTT. It is translated as CASTPGGSPLHF.

This chain joins TRBV2 and TRBJ2-1; TRBD2 is a possible D gene (7 bases). Between the trimmed V and J ends, which lost 2 bases and 4 bases, there was a span of 12 bases. Germline V gene lookup returns CDR1 SNHLY and CDR2 FYNNEI. The CDR3 spans 15 residues. In DNA form, the CDR3 reads TGTGCCAGCAGTGAATGGGGAGGGGGTTACAATGAGCAGTTCTTC. Translation: CASSEWGGGYNEQFF.

The chain is built from TRBV5-1 and TRBJ2-5; weak D call: TRBD2 (5 bases). CDR3 size: 12 residues. CDR1 is SGHRS and CDR2 is YFSETQ in the germline V gene. Trimming removed 4 bases at V and 5 bases at J, with 9 bases between. This CDR3 is CASSPTGETQYF. DNA for the CDR3: TGCGCCAGCAGCCCGACGGGGGAGACCCAGTACTTC.

The chain recombines TRBV24-1 with TRBJ2-7, with TRBD1 matching 8 bases. There are 14 residues in the CDR3. Germline CDR1 KGHDR, CDR2 SFDVKD. V shed 4 bases, J shed 7 bases, and the junction held 8 bases outside the gene matches. CDR3 in amino acids: CATSDARTGKEQYF. The CDR3 coding sequence is TGTGCCACCAGTGACGCGAGGACAGGGAAGGAGCAGTACTTC.

The V and J genes are TRBV7-8 and TRBJ1-1; no clear D gene. Germline V lookup: CDR1 SGHVS, CDR2 FQNEAQ. This CDR3 is built from 15 residues. V dropped 0 bases and J dropped 2 bases, with 10 bases sitting between them. The CDR3 coding sequence is TGTGCCAGCAGCTTAGCAACAGCTTACAACACTGAAGCTTTCTTT. Translation: CASSLATAYNTEAFF.

This clone has just one count. The chain carries TRBV2 and TRBJ2-2; 9 bases are shared with TRBD2. Trimming at V came to 11 bases and at J to 7 bases, leaving 17 bases not matched to a gene. This CDR3 region has 16 residues. Germline V gene lookup returns CDR1 SNHLY and CDR2 FYNNEI. CDR3 loop: CARCVGRGGRDGELFF. The CDR3 DNA reads as TGTGCCCGCTGTGTAGGGCGGGGGGGCCGGGACGGGGAGCTGTTTTTT.

This chain joins TRBV6-5 and TRBJ1-6, with a weak D call TRBD1 (6 bases). The CDR3 sequence is 15 residues long. Germline loops: CDR1 MNHEY, CDR2 SVGAGI. V gave up 10 bases and J gave up 1 base, with 14 bases separating them. The CDR3 DNA follows: TGTGCCAACCGGGGGGGCAGGTCCTATAATTCACCCCTCCACTTT. This codes for CANRGGRSYNSPLHF.